This is a list of T cell receptor beta chains from one sample in a study of vaccination and CD4 T cells after COVID-19. No antigen has been identified for these receptors. One entry per CDR3 protein, called by TCRdb with MiXCR from the PCR reads. The table lists under 3,500 distinct CDR3 sequences, about 25% of them singletons. The sequenced sample was CD4+ T cells from blood, cultured in vitro, obtained after SARS-CoV-2 vaccination. The receptors shown here come from a human donor who had recovered from COVID-19. Each CDR3 is given with its conserved first and last residue. Fields, in order: J gene, D gene, CDR3 length, clone size, V gene, CDR3 protein, CDR3 DNA. The D gene is left open where the match is weak. Only some rows state a clone size, as once, few, many or a class for expanded clones.

J gene: TRBJ1-5
D gene: -
CDR3 length: 12
clone size: -
V gene: TRBV12-3/TRBV12-4
CDR3 protein: CASSFRAMAQHF
CDR3 DNA: TGTGCCAGCAGTTTTCGGGCAATGGCCCAGCATTTT

J gene: TRBJ2-1
D gene: -
CDR3 length: 13
clone size: few
V gene: TRBV20-1
CDR3 protein: CSASGSPYNEQFF
CDR3 DNA: TGCAGTGCTAGCGGGAGCCCCTACAATGAGCAGTTCTTC

J gene: TRBJ2-1
D gene: -
CDR3 length: 14
clone size: -
V gene: TRBV7-8
CDR3 protein: CASSLEDGLNEQFF
CDR3 DNA: TGTGCCAGCAGCTTAGAAGATGGCCTCAATGAGCAGTTCTTC

J gene: TRBJ1-5
D gene: -
CDR3 length: 15
clone size: -
V gene: TRBV7-8
CDR3 protein: CASSLREERNQPQHF
CDR3 DNA: TGTGCCAGCAGCTTACGCGAGGAACGAAATCAGCCCCAGCATTTT

J gene: TRBJ1-5
D gene: TRBD1
CDR3 length: 14
clone size: -
V gene: TRBV7-2
CDR3 protein: CASSARTGNQPQHF
CDR3 DNA: TGTGCCAGCAGCGCCAGGACAGGGAACCAGCCCCAGCATTTT

J gene: TRBJ1-2
D gene: -
CDR3 length: 15
clone size: few
V gene: TRBV7-9
CDR3 protein: CASSLEGTRLYGYTF
CDR3 DNA: TGTGCCAGCAGCTTAGAAGGGACGCGGCTCTATGGCTACACCTTC

J gene: TRBJ2-3
D gene: -
CDR3 length: 13
clone size: large
V gene: TRBV27
CDR3 protein: CASTTRLTDTQYF
CDR3 DNA: TGTGCCAGTACGACCCGACTAACAGATACGCAGTATTTT

J gene: TRBJ1-2
D gene: -
CDR3 length: 14
clone size: -
V gene: TRBV10-1
CDR3 protein: CASSAGTVNYGYTF
CDR3 DNA: TGCGCCAGCAGTGCCGGGACGGTCAACTATGGCTACACCTTC

J gene: TRBJ1-2
D gene: -
CDR3 length: 13
clone size: few
V gene: TRBV10-3
CDR3 protein: CAISDKGKYGYTF
CDR3 DNA: TGTGCCATCAGTGATAAGGGGAAGTATGGCTACACCTTC

J gene: TRBJ2-7
D gene: -
CDR3 length: 12
clone size: -
V gene: TRBV18
CDR3 protein: CASSPPTYEQYF
CDR3 DNA: TGTGCCAGCTCACCCCCTACCTACGAGCAGTACTTC

J gene: TRBJ1-1
D gene: -
CDR3 length: 12
clone size: -
V gene: TRBV19
CDR3 protein: CASMRGRTEAFF
CDR3 DNA: TGTGCCAGTATGCGGGGTAGGACTGAAGCTTTCTTT

J gene: TRBJ1-1
D gene: TRBD1
CDR3 length: 15
clone size: -
V gene: TRBV28
CDR3 protein: CASRHRGPMNTEAFF
CDR3 DNA: TGTGCCAGCAGACACAGGGGGCCCATGAACACTGAAGCTTTCTTT

J gene: TRBJ1-1
D gene: -
CDR3 length: 14
clone size: -
V gene: TRBV27
CDR3 protein: CASSLTGAAKKAFF
CDR3 DNA: TGTGCCAGCAGTCTGACAGGAGCGGCGAAGAAGGCTTTCTTT

J gene: TRBJ2-1
D gene: TRBD2
CDR3 length: 15
clone size: -
V gene: TRBV6-2/TRBV6-3
CDR3 protein: CASSLRTSSYNEQFF
CDR3 DNA: TGTGCCAGCAGTCTCCGGACTAGCTCCTACAATGAGCAGTTCTTC

J gene: TRBJ2-3
D gene: TRBD2
CDR3 length: 15
clone size: -
V gene: TRBV27
CDR3 protein: CASRRGTSGTDTQYF
CDR3 DNA: TGTGCCAGCAGGAGAGGGACTAGCGGCACAGATACGCAGTATTTT

J gene: TRBJ2-1
D gene: TRBD2
CDR3 length: 16
clone size: -
V gene: TRBV7-3
CDR3 protein: CASSSTSGSSYNEQFF
CDR3 DNA: TGTGCCAGCAGCTCAACTAGCGGGAGCTCCTACAATGAGCAGTTCTTC

J gene: TRBJ2-7
D gene: -
CDR3 length: 14
clone size: -
V gene: TRBV19
CDR3 protein: CASNPDRSSYEQYF
CDR3 DNA: TGTGCCAGTAACCCTGACAGGAGCTCCTACGAGCAGTACTTC

J gene: TRBJ2-7
D gene: TRBD1
CDR3 length: 13
clone size: -
V gene: TRBV5-4
CDR3 protein: CASSGTGTYEQYF
CDR3 DNA: TGTGCCAGCAGCGGGACAGGGACCTACGAGCAGTACTTC

J gene: TRBJ2-3
D gene: TRBD2
CDR3 length: 15
clone size: medium-sized
V gene: TRBV27
CDR3 protein: CASRIIAGNTDTQYF
CDR3 DNA: TGTGCCAGCAGAATAATAGCGGGGAACACAGATACGCAGTATTTT

J gene: TRBJ1-3
D gene: -
CDR3 length: 15
clone size: -
V gene: TRBV7-8
CDR3 protein: CASSLDHRPGNTIYF
CDR3 DNA: TGTGCCAGCAGCTTAGATCACCGGCCTGGAAACACCATATATTTT

J gene: TRBJ2-7
D gene: -
CDR3 length: 15
clone size: -
V gene: TRBV10-3
CDR3 protein: CAISESDPLGNEQYF
CDR3 DNA: TGTGCCATCAGTGAGTCGGATCCCCTAGGGAACGAGCAGTACTTC

J gene: TRBJ1-1
D gene: -
CDR3 length: 12
clone size: -
V gene: TRBV7-9
CDR3 protein: CATYLMNTEAFF
CDR3 DNA: TGTGCCACTTACCTTATGAACACTGAAGCTTTCTTT

J gene: TRBJ2-7
D gene: TRBD1
CDR3 length: 18
clone size: few
V gene: TRBV20-1
CDR3 protein: CSASKVNHRDRASYEQYF
CDR3 DNA: TGCAGTGCTAGTAAGGTGAATCACCGGGACAGGGCCTCCTACGAGCAGTACTTC

J gene: TRBJ1-6
D gene: TRBD1
CDR3 length: 13
clone size: -
V gene: TRBV5-1
CDR3 protein: CASSLGTEPPLHF
CDR3 DNA: TGCGCCAGCAGCCTTGGGACAGAACCACCCCTCCACTTT

J gene: TRBJ1-5
D gene: -
CDR3 length: 16
clone size: -
V gene: TRBV4-1
CDR3 protein: CASINSVGTTNQPQHF
CDR3 DNA: TGCGCCAGCATTAATTCGGTGGGGACCACTAATCAGCCCCAGCATTTT

J gene: TRBJ2-7
D gene: TRBD1
CDR3 length: 12
clone size: -
V gene: TRBV25-1
CDR3 protein: CASSVQGYEQYF
CDR3 DNA: TGTGCCAGCAGTGTACAGGGGTACGAGCAGTACTTC

J gene: TRBJ1-1
D gene: -
CDR3 length: 15
clone size: medium-sized
V gene: TRBV7-8
CDR3 protein: CASQRGGSWNTEAFF
CDR3 DNA: TGTGCCAGCCAAAGGGGAGGTTCGTGGAACACTGAAGCTTTCTTT

J gene: TRBJ2-4
D gene: -
CDR3 length: 12
clone size: -
V gene: TRBV6-1
CDR3 protein: CASSERGTQGYF
CDR3 DNA: TGTGCCAGCAGTGAAAGGGGGACACAGGGGTACTTC

J gene: TRBJ2-3
D gene: -
CDR3 length: 18
clone size: -
V gene: TRBV6-4
CDR3 protein: CASSERGAARLRTDTQYF
CDR3 DNA: TGTGCCAGCAGTGAGCGGGGAGCGGCACGGCTTCGCACAGATACGCAGTATTTT

J gene: TRBJ1-2
D gene: -
CDR3 length: 14
clone size: medium-sized
V gene: TRBV28
CDR3 protein: CASTLGGTLRGYTF
CDR3 DNA: TGTGCCAGCACCTTAGGGGGGACTCTTCGAGGCTACACCTTC

J gene: TRBJ2-6
D gene: -
CDR3 length: 15
clone size: few
V gene: TRBV6-1
CDR3 protein: CASSPGYSGANVLTF
CDR3 DNA: TGTGCCAGCAGCCCCGGATACTCTGGGGCCAACGTCCTGACTTTC

J gene: TRBJ2-2
D gene: -
CDR3 length: 15
clone size: once
V gene: TRBV7-3
CDR3 protein: CASSLLGVNTGELFF
CDR3 DNA: TGTGCCAGCAGCTTATTGGGGGTAAACACCGGGGAGCTGTTTTTT

J gene: TRBJ2-2
D gene: TRBD1
CDR3 length: 15
clone size: medium-sized
V gene: TRBV27
CDR3 protein: CASSRQGASTGELFF
CDR3 DNA: TGTGCCAGCAGTAGACAGGGGGCGAGCACCGGGGAGCTGTTTTTT

J gene: TRBJ1-2
D gene: -
CDR3 length: 14
clone size: medium-sized
V gene: TRBV20-1
CDR3 protein: CSARGGPATTSYTF
CDR3 DNA: TGCAGTGCTAGGGGGGGGCCGGCCACCACTTCCTACACCTTC

J gene: TRBJ2-2
D gene: -
CDR3 length: 14
clone size: few
V gene: TRBV7-9
CDR3 protein: CASSFKAKTGELFF
CDR3 DNA: TGTGCCAGCAGCTTCAAGGCAAAAACCGGGGAGCTGTTTTTT

J gene: TRBJ2-1
D gene: TRBD2
CDR3 length: 16
clone size: -
V gene: TRBV7-3
CDR3 protein: CASSLVTGGLGNEQFF
CDR3 DNA: TGTGCCAGCAGCTTAGTGACGGGGGGGCTGGGCAATGAGCAGTTCTTC

J gene: TRBJ2-7
D gene: -
CDR3 length: 12
clone size: medium-sized
V gene: TRBV7-9
CDR3 protein: CASSPTAYEQYF
CDR3 DNA: TGTGCCAGCAGCCCCACAGCCTACGAGCAGTACTTC

J gene: TRBJ1-1
D gene: -
CDR3 length: 13
clone size: -
V gene: TRBV6-1
CDR3 protein: CASSEKGTTEAFF
CDR3 DNA: TGTGCCAGCAGCGAAAAGGGGACCACTGAAGCTTTCTTT

J gene: TRBJ2-5
D gene: -
CDR3 length: 15
clone size: medium-sized
V gene: TRBV6-5
CDR3 protein: CASSSSDLYQETQYF
CDR3 DNA: TGTGCCAGCAGTTCCTCGGACTTGTACCAAGAGACCCAGTACTTC

J gene: TRBJ1-1
D gene: TRBD1
CDR3 length: 13
clone size: few
V gene: TRBV10-3
CDR3 protein: CAISLTGDTEAFF
CDR3 DNA: TGTGCCATCAGCCTAACAGGGGACACTGAAGCTTTCTTT

J gene: TRBJ2-3
D gene: -
CDR3 length: 17
clone size: -
V gene: TRBV7-9
CDR3 protein: CASSSRGATLAQDTQYF
CDR3 DNA: TGTGCCAGCAGCTCCCGAGGTGCTACCCTGGCCCAAGATACGCAGTATTTT

J gene: TRBJ1-1
D gene: TRBD1
CDR3 length: 16
clone size: medium-sized
V gene: TRBV20-1
CDR3 protein: CSAHNPTRGYNTEAFF
CDR3 DNA: TGCAGTGCACATAACCCCACCAGGGGGTATAACACTGAAGCTTTCTTT

J gene: TRBJ2-3
D gene: -
CDR3 length: 18
clone size: -
V gene: TRBV7-3
CDR3 protein: CASSLKGLLYGGTDTQYF
CDR3 DNA: TGTGCCAGCAGCTTAAAGGGACTGCTTTATGGAGGCACAGATACGCAGTATTTT

J gene: TRBJ1-2
D gene: TRBD1
CDR3 length: 13
clone size: -
V gene: TRBV5-4
CDR3 protein: CASSGPGGYGYTF
CDR3 DNA: TGTGCCAGCAGCGGTCCAGGGGGCTATGGCTACACCTTC

J gene: TRBJ2-3
D gene: TRBD2
CDR3 length: 13
clone size: -
V gene: TRBV19
CDR3 protein: CASSMLAGGSKYF
CDR3 DNA: TGTGCCAGTAGTATGCTAGCGGGGGGTAGCAAGTATTTT

J gene: TRBJ2-7
D gene: -
CDR3 length: 15
clone size: large
V gene: TRBV19
CDR3 protein: CASSSRQGQTYEQYF
CDR3 DNA: TGTGCCAGTAGTAGTCGGCAGGGTCAGACCTACGAGCAGTACTTC

J gene: TRBJ1-1
D gene: -
CDR3 length: 13
clone size: -
V gene: TRBV7-8
CDR3 protein: CASSPVGDTEAFF
CDR3 DNA: TGTGCCAGCAGCCCTGTAGGGGACACTGAAGCTTTCTTT

J gene: TRBJ1-2
D gene: -
CDR3 length: 14
clone size: -
V gene: TRBV19
CDR3 protein: CASRAVTRADGYTF
CDR3 DNA: TGTGCCAGTAGGGCCGTGACTAGGGCGGATGGCTACACCTTC

J gene: TRBJ1-1
D gene: -
CDR3 length: 10
clone size: few
V gene: TRBV20-1
CDR3 protein: CSASSREAFF
CDR3 DNA: TGCAGTGCTAGTTCCAGGGAAGCTTTCTTT

J gene: TRBJ2-2
D gene: -
CDR3 length: 15
clone size: few
V gene: TRBV2
CDR3 protein: CATQRGSGVTGELFF
CDR3 DNA: TGTGCCACCCAGAGGGGGAGTGGAGTCACCGGGGAGCTGTTTTTT

J gene: TRBJ1-1
D gene: -
CDR3 length: 14
clone size: -
V gene: TRBV6-2/TRBV6-3
CDR3 protein: CASKGDRMNTEAFF
CDR3 DNA: TGTGCCAGCAAGGGCGACAGGATGAACACTGAAGCTTTCTTT

J gene: TRBJ1-2
D gene: TRBD1
CDR3 length: 15
clone size: -
V gene: TRBV12-3/TRBV12-4
CDR3 protein: CASSQRQGPLRGYTF
CDR3 DNA: TGTGCCAGCAGCCAAAGACAGGGCCCTCTGCGAGGCTACACCTTC

J gene: TRBJ2-7
D gene: -
CDR3 length: 13
clone size: few
V gene: TRBV25-1
CDR3 protein: CATQDPRGHEQYF
CDR3 DNA: TGTGCCACCCAGGACCCCCGGGGCCACGAGCAGTACTTC

J gene: TRBJ1-1
D gene: TRBD1
CDR3 length: 16
clone size: few
V gene: TRBV7-2
CDR3 protein: CASSKRTGGRHTEAFF
CDR3 DNA: TGTGCCAGCAGCAAACGGACAGGGGGCCGCCACACTGAAGCTTTCTTT

J gene: TRBJ2-6
D gene: TRBD1
CDR3 length: 17
clone size: -
V gene: TRBV27
CDR3 protein: CASRLTGVRSGANVLTF
CDR3 DNA: TGTGCCAGCCGACTTACAGGGGTCCGCTCTGGGGCCAACGTCCTGACTTTC

J gene: TRBJ2-5
D gene: -
CDR3 length: 14
clone size: -
V gene: TRBV4-2
CDR3 protein: CASSPWGLQETQYF
CDR3 DNA: TGTGCCAGCAGCCCGTGGGGACTTCAAGAGACCCAGTACTTC

J gene: TRBJ1-2
D gene: -
CDR3 length: 12
clone size: -
V gene: TRBV20-1
CDR3 protein: CSVPRDDYGYTF
CDR3 DNA: TGCAGTGTTCCACGGGACGACTATGGCTACACCTTC

J gene: TRBJ1-2
D gene: -
CDR3 length: 12
clone size: medium-sized
V gene: TRBV20-1
CDR3 protein: CSAPGGGEGYTF
CDR3 DNA: TGCAGTGCTCCAGGAGGAGGGGAAGGCTACACCTTC